The clone carrying this T cell receptor beta chain has more than one count but fewer than ten. TCRdb used MiXCR to reprocess the 5' RACE reads, holding one entry per CDR3 protein. The sample includes a few hundred thousand distinct CDR3 sequences, 14% of them seen just once. This entry is derived from a study of T-cell memory formation after mild COVID-19. V lost 5 bases, J lost 1 base, and 11 bases lay in between. CDR1 and CDR2 (germline): DFQATT, SNEGSKA (reference sequence). The CDR3 contains 13 residues. The genes are TRBV20-1 and TRBJ2-5, with a weak D call TRBD1 (6 bases). This clonotype was obtained from a man younger than 35 who had mild COVID-19 (a few samples of this study predate the infection). Cell type and time point are not known. Source material: PBMCs or a T cell subset sorted from them (not recorded which). DNA of the CDR3: TGCAGTGCTGCCGACAGGATCCAAGAGACCCAGTACTTC. This gives the protein CSAADRIQETQYF.